Listed below are T cell receptor beta chains from one sample, sequenced in a study of identical twins. From the 5' RACE reads, TCRdb called clonotypes with MiXCR, one entry per CDR3 protein. The sample gives approximately 220,000 distinct CDR3 sequences, approximately 7.9% of which show up once; under 6.5% is in the top ten. The same data also went into a second study, on yellow fever vaccine responses in identical twins.

The specimen was CD8+ T cells sorted from blood. Receptors originate from a young woman in good health. Each CDR3 is given with its conserved first and last residue. D genes are given only for firm matches. Not all rows give a size; the values are once, few, many and, for expanded clones, a class.

few TRBJ1-3 - TRBV7-9 TGTGCCAGCAGCTTATCCCCTGGGAGGGATGCTGGAAACACCATATATTTT CASSLSPGRDAGNTIYF
few TRBJ2-1 - TRBV6-1 TGTGCCAGCAGTCAGACTAGTACGTCGTACAATGAGCAGTTCTTC CASSQTSTSYNEQFF
- TRBJ2-3 - TRBV4-2 TGTGCCAGCAGCCAACCCCCAGATACGCAGTATTTT CASSQPPDTQYF
- TRBJ2-1 TRBD2 TRBV20-1 TGCAGTGCTAGGGGACTAGCTATAAATGAACAGTTCTTC CSARGLAINEQFF
few TRBJ2-3 TRBD2 TRBV3-1 TGTGCCAGCAGCCCGGGACTAGCGGGACAGAAAGATACGCAGTATTTT CASSPGLAGQKDTQYF
- TRBJ2-3 - TRBV10-2 TGCGCCAGCAAGGGGACTAGCACAGATACGCAGTATTTT CASKGTSTDTQYF
- TRBJ2-7 TRBD2 TRBV5-1 TGCGCCAGCGGAAGTAGCGGGAGAAAGGACGAGCAGTACTTC CASGSSGRKDEQYF
many TRBJ2-1 - TRBV12-5 TGTGCTAGTGGTGAGGGGCCCACAACCTACAATGAGCAGTTCTTC CASGEGPTTYNEQFF
few TRBJ1-2 TRBD1 TRBV11-2 TGTGCCAGCAGCTTGGGACAGCTCTATGGCTACACCTTC CASSLGQLYGYTF
many TRBJ2-5 - TRBV15 TGTGCCACCAGAAAGGGGACGGTTGACCAAGAGACCCAGTACTTC CATRKGTVDQETQYF
many TRBJ1-4 - TRBV5-6 TGTGCCAGCAGCTCCGCCGGCGGGGAAAAACTGTTTTTT CASSSAGGEKLFF
many TRBJ2-1 - TRBV3-1 TGTGCCAGCAGCCAAGAAGGTATCTCCTACAATGAGCAGTTCTTC CASSQEGISYNEQFF
many TRBJ1-2 - TRBV7-9 TGTGCCAGCAGCGGCGACTCACCCTCCTTCTATGGCTACACCTTC CASSGDSPSFYGYTF
few TRBJ2-1 TRBD1 TRBV5-1 TGCGCCAGCAGCTTGCGCCGACCGGGACAGGGGGCACGTGATGAGCAGTTCTTC CASSLRRPGQGARDEQFF
many TRBJ1-5 - TRBV6-4 TGTGCCAGCAGTGACTCTCCCGATAGCAATCAGCCCCAGCATTTT CASSDSPDSNQPQHF
many TRBJ2-7 - TRBV16 TGTGCCAGCAGCCATGGACTCGAGCAGTACTTC CASSHGLEQYF
- TRBJ2-6 TRBD1 TRBV28 TGTGCCAGCAGTTTGAGCCCGGGACAGGCGTCCTCTGGGGCCAACGTCCTGACTTTC CASSLSPGQASSGANVLTF
few TRBJ2-3 TRBD2 TRBV12-3/TRBV12-4 TGTGCCAGCAGTCCTGGGACTAGCGGGGGTTATACGCAGTATTTT CASSPGTSGGYTQYF
many TRBJ1-1 TRBD1 TRBV29-1 TGCAGCGTGGATACAGGGGAAGGAAGCACTGAAGCTTTCTTT CSVDTGEGSTEAFF
few TRBJ2-5 TRBD1 TRBV7-9 TGTGCCAGCAGCCCCTCCACAGGGGAACAAGAGACCCAGTACTTC CASSPSTGEQETQYF
many TRBJ2-1 TRBD1 TRBV3-1 TGTGCCAGCAGCCAGACAGGGGGCATTGAGCAGTTCTTC CASSQTGGIEQFF
few TRBJ2-7 - TRBV27 TGTGCCAGCAGTTTGGCGGGACCTGCTTACGAGCAGTACTTC CASSLAGPAYEQYF
many TRBJ2-7 - TRBV4-1 TGCGCCAGCAGCCAAGAAACCGAGCAGTACTTC CASSQETEQYF
- TRBJ2-2 - TRBV25-1 TGTGCCAGCCAGGGGGGGAACACCGGGGAGCTGTTTTTT CASQGGNTGELFF
- TRBJ2-1 TRBD2 TRBV6-5 TGTGCCAGCAGTTGGGTTAGCGGGATCGACAATGAGCAGTTCTTC CASSWVSGIDNEQFF
- TRBJ2-7 - TRBV7-9 TGTGCCAGCAGCCCCCCAGGGCAGGGAGCCTACGAGCAGTACTTC CASSPPGQGAYEQYF
- TRBJ2-6 - TRBV7-3 TGTGCCAGCAGCTTAATCAGGACCCCTGGTGGGGCCAACGTCCTGACTTTC CASSLIRTPGGANVLTF